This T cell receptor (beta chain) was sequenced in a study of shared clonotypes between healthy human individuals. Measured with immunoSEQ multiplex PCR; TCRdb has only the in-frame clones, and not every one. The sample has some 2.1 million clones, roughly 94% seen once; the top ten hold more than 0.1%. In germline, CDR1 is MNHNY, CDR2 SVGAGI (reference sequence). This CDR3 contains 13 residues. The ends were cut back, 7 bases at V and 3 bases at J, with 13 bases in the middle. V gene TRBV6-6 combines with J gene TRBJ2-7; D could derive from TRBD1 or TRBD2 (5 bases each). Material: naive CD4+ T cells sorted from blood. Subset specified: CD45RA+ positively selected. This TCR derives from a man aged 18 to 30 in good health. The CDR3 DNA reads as TGTGCCAGCACAGGGACGGATGGCTACGAGCAGTACTTC. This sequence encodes CASTGTDGYEQYF.